The next 5 T cell receptor beta chains were all read from a single sample in a study of lymphopenia after photon versus proton radiotherapy. Method: immunoSEQ multiplex PCR; TCRdb's copy keeps in-frame clones and lacks some. Here the sample spans around 20,000 clones, 75% to 95% being singletons. The source material was peripheral blood, sampled from a patient treated with photon-based radiotherapy. Receptors were obtained from a man in his 60s with pancreatic cancer.

J is TRBJ1-5 and V is TRBV9; D is unclear. The CDR3 contains 14 residues. V shed 3 bases and J shed 3 bases, with 10 bases lying between them. The germline CDR1 and CDR2 sequences are SGDLS and YYNGEE. The CDR3 sequence is CASSERAYNQPQHF. In DNA, the CDR3 is TGTGCCAGCAGCGAAAGGGCCTACAATCAGCCCCAGCATTTT. Using reference TRBV9 and TRBJ1-5 for the parts outside the CDR3, the full variable domain is DSGVTQTPKHLITATGQRVTLRCSPRSGDLSVYWYQQSLDQGLQFLIQYYNGEERAKGNILERFSAQQFPDLHSELNLSSLELGDSALYFCASSERAYNQPQHFGDGTRLSIL.

The V gene is TRBV11-3, the J gene TRBJ2-3; 13 nucleotides line up with TRBD2. After removal of 3 bases from V and 2 bases from J, the junction contained 2 bases not matched to a gene. This CDR3 has 16 residues. CDR1 SGHNT and CDR2 YENEEA come from the germline V gene. The CDR3 DNA sequence: TGTGCCAGCAGCTTGGGACTAGCGGGGAACACAGATACGCAGTATTTT. Protein sequence: CASSLGLAGNTDTQYF.

The chain joins TRBV27 to TRBJ2-7; D ambiguous. Trimming shortened V by 2 bases and J by 1 base, and 12 bases separated the two germline ends. In germline, CDR1 is MNHEY, CDR2 SMNVEV (reference sequence). This CDR3 spans 15 amino acids. CDR3 protein: CASSLGGGRSYEQYF. The CDR3 bases are TGTGCCAGCAGTTTAGGTGGCGGTAGATCCTACGAGCAGTACTTC.

V and J are TRBV9 and TRBJ2-1, with 12 bases aligning to TRBD2. CDR3 length: 16 residues. V was pared by 1 base and J by 2 bases, with 1 base of the junction left unmatched. Looked up from germline, CDR1 is SGDLS and CDR2 is YYNGEE. For the CDR3, the DNA is TGTGCCAGCAGCGTAACTAGCGGGGGGACCTACAATGAGCAGTTCTTC. Protein sequence: CASSVTSGGTYNEQFF.

The chain couples TRBV7-3 to TRBJ1-1; D not resolved. The CDR3 totals 13 residues. Germline CDR1 is SGHTA and CDR2 is FQGTGA. V lost 2 bases, J lost 2 bases, and 6 bases lay in between. CDR3 in amino acids: CASSLSVNTEAFF. In DNA form, the CDR3 reads TGTGCCAGCAGCTTATCAGTCAACACTGAAGCTTTCTTT.